This T cell receptor beta chain was recovered during a study of T cells in Graves' hyperthyroidism and ophthalmopathy. Study details: Peripheral blood was obtained at initial diagnosis, preceding any treatment.

Template material for amplifying TCR beta CDR3 regions consisted of RNA transcripts. The study used the HTBI primer set for a first-round RT-PCR of the TCR CDR3. Each CDR3 protein is one row after TCRdb ran MiXCR on the multiplex PCR reads. The repertoire has about 520,000 distinct CDR3 sequences, less than 25% of them found once; the top ten carry around 11%. CDR3 length: 15 residues. V was shortened by 2 bases and J by 8 bases, with 15 bases between the two germline ends. CDR1 is MDHEN, CDR2 SYDVKM, per germline. Patients showing uncontrolled infection, other autoimmune disease, pregnancy or lactation were ineligible.

This receptor was obtained from a woman aged 25 to 39 with Graves' ophthalmopathy. The chain recombines TRBV28 with TRBJ2-2; maybe TRBD2 (6 bases). The sample consisted of blood. The CDR3 reads CASSLRLSRGGELFF. CDR3 bases: TGTGCCAGCAGTTTAAGGCTCTCTCGGGGGGGGGAGCTGTTTTTT.